This T cell receptor (beta chain) stems from a study of blood T cell repertoires in COVID-19. Authors' methods: Using reference gene primer amplification, nucleated cell counts were estimated. The assay was immunoSEQ multiplex PCR, and TCRdb's table has in-frame clones only and misses some. Clonal size and the V and J genes are those of that table, whereas D and trimming came from the DNA. The sample lists roughly 100,000 clones, under 85% occurring once. V was cut by 4 bases and J by 1 base, with 11 bases left in between. This CDR3 has 14 residues. Germline V CDR1 and CDR2: SGHRS, YFSETQ. The rearrangement uses TRBV5-1 and TRBJ1-2, with no clear D. Sequencing input: peripheral blood. This clonotype was obtained from a woman aged 60-75 years with acute or convalescent COVID-19. CDR3 region: CASSPRGSNYGYTF. CDR3 nucleotide sequence: TGCGCCAGCAGCCCACGCGGGAGTAACTATGGCTACACCTTC.